The 23 T cell receptor beta chains presented below share a single source sample, sequenced in a study of blood T cells in healthy people across ages. The second PCR ran roughly 7 to 11 cycles with a sample-barcoded 5' primer and J-beta primers. Using its own MiXCR run on the 5' RACE reads, TCRdb lists one record per CDR3 protein. The sample lists more than 1 million distinct CDR3 sequences; less than 50% were seen once. Sequencing was done on a sample of blood. These receptors were obtained from a woman aged 60-70 years in good health.

This rearrangement joins TRBV11-2 to TRBJ2-7; TRBD2 is a possible D gene (5 bases). CDR1 SGHAT and CDR2 FQNNGV come from the germline V gene. This CDR3 spans 10 amino acids. CDR3 sequence: CASGSHEQYF. As DNA, the CDR3 is TGTGCATCGGGGTCCCACGAGCAGTACTTC. Supplemented by reference TRBV11-2 and TRBJ2-7, the full variable domain reads EAGVAQSPRYKIIEKRQSVAFWCNPISGHATLYWYQQILGQGPKLLIQFQNNGVVDDSQLPKDRFSAERLKGVDSTLKIQPAKLEDSAVYLCASGSHEQYFGPGTRLTVT.

This chain joins TRBV5-6 and TRBJ2-7; TRBD1 agrees at 7 bases. Germline V lookup: CDR1 SGHDT, CDR2 YYEEEE. CDR3 length equals 13 residues. The junction had 7 bases not matched to a gene; V was cut back by 4 bases and J by 6 bases. CDR3 sequence (DNA): TGTGCCAGCAGCGACGGCAGGGGGACCGAGCAGTACTTC. Encoded protein: CASSDGRGTEQYF.

This clonotype was found many times. The J gene is TRBJ2-7, the V gene TRBV29-1, with 7 bases matching TRBD2. CDR1 is SQVTM, CDR2 ANQGSEA, per germline. After removal of 7 bases from V and 2 bases from J, the junction contained 8 bases not matched to a gene. This CDR3 has 13 residues. The CDR3: CSALGGGPYEQYF. The CDR3 nucleotides are TGCAGCGCCCTCGGGGGAGGGCCCTACGAGCAGTACTTC.

To note about this clonotype: Mismatch with germline at one junction end may stem from a read error. The rearrangement uses TRBV7-9 and TRBJ2-3; D is perhaps TRBD1 (6 bases). The CDR3 is 12 amino acids. CDR1 and CDR2 from the germline V gene are SEHNR and FQNEAQ (reference sequence). The CDR3 nucleotides read TGTGCCAGCGGCTTAGACAGGGATACGCAGTATTTT. Protein: CASGLDRDTQYF.

The chain recombines TRBV29-1 with TRBJ2-7; TRBD2 matches at 7 bases. V lost 4 bases, J lost 3 bases, and 9 bases stayed unmatched. Germline lookup yields CDR1 SQVTM and CDR2 ANQGSEA. The CDR3 consists of 14 residues. The CDR3 DNA reads TGCAGCGTTGTTTTTGCTAGCGGATTCTACGAGCAGTACTTC. As protein: CSVVFASGFYEQYF.

The chain joins TRBV29-1 to TRBJ2-1; 8 bases are shared with TRBD2. Germline CDR1 and CDR2: SQVTM and ANQGSEA. V shed 7 bases, J shed 8 bases, and the junction held 13 bases outside the gene matches. CDR3 size: 14 residues. CDR3 DNA: TGCAGCGCTGCCGGGACTAGGGGGGCCTATGAGCAGTTCTTC. It yields the protein CSAAGTRGAYEQFF.

This clonotype was counted ten times or more. CDR3 amino acids: CASGSQPGTAYEQYF. The CDR3 bases are TGTGCCAGCGGTTCACAGCCCGGGACAGCCTACGAGCAGTACTTC. The V call is TRBV5-5, the J call TRBJ2-7; 7 nucleotides match TRBD1. V lost 7 bases to trimming and J lost 2 bases; unmatched junction nucleotides: 12. The CDR3 covers 15 residues. Germline assignment: CDR1 SGHKS and CDR2 YYEKEE (reference sequence).

V gene TRBV15 combines with J gene TRBJ2-1, with 8 bases identical to TRBD2. J gave up 4 bases and V 0 bases, and 5 bases lay outside the gene matches. Per the germline V gene, CDR1 is LNHNV and CDR2 is YYDKDF (reference sequence). The CDR3 extends over 16 amino acids. CDR3 sequence (DNA): TGTGCCACCAGCAGAGATGTAGGCGGGAGGTACAATGAGCAGTTCTTC. Translating gives CATSRDVGGRYNEQFF.

The table lists this clonotype with a few counts. V and J are TRBV4-1 and TRBJ1-2, with a weak D call TRBD1 (6 bases). From germline, CDR1 is MGHRA and CDR2 YSYEKL. The CDR3 is 14 amino acids. The ends were cut back, 1 base at V and 7 bases at J, with 13 bases in the middle. In DNA, the CDR3 is TGCGCCAGCAGCCAAGTGGGTGGGGGCCGTGGCTACACCTTC. Translating it yields CASSQVGGGRGYTF.

This clonotype has a handful of counts. V usage is TRBV6-2 or TRBV6-3 and J usage is TRBJ2-7; 9 nucleotides match TRBD1. This CDR3 contains 12 residues. The germline gives CDR1 MNHEY, CDR2 SVGEGT. V dropped 11 bases and J dropped 6; count of bases not matched to a gene: 8. The DNA of the CDR3 is TGTGCCGTCGGGACAGGGCAGGTCGAGCAGTACTTC. Translating it yields CAVGTGQVEQYF.

The V call is TRBV29-1, the J call TRBJ1-2; D gene uncertain. The germline V gene encodes CDR1 SQVTM and CDR2 ANQGSEA. This CDR3 is 11 amino acids long. V shed 4 bases and J shed 6 bases, with 9 bases lying between them. The CDR3 DNA sequence: TGCAGCGTTGTCCCAGCGGATGGCTACACCTTC. As protein: CSVVPADGYTF. Together with reference TRBV29-1 and TRBJ1-2, the CDR3 gives the full variable domain: SAVISQKPSRDICQRGTSLTIQCQVDSQVTMMFWYRQQPGQSLTLIATANQGSEATYESGFVIDKFPISRPNLTFSTLTVSNMSPEDSSIYLCSVVPADGYTFGSGTRLTVV.

This clonotype was observed a few times. This chain connects TRBV20-1 to TRBJ2-7; D call uncertain. The CDR3 totals 15 residues. V was trimmed by 0 bases and J by 2 bases, leaving 14 bases between them. CDR1 and CDR2 (germline): DFQATT, SNEGSKA (reference sequence). The CDR3 region has the DNA TGCAGTGCTAGAGATCCAGCAGGCCTAACCTACGAGCAGTACTTC. This sequence encodes CSARDPAGLTYEQYF.

The chain has TRBV20-1 and TRBJ2-1; TRBD2 aligns across 10 bases. With 0 bases clipped from V and 7 bases from J, the junction kept 3 bases outside the gene matches. The CDR3 is made up of 14 amino acids. Germline V lookup: CDR1 DFQATT, CDR2 SNEGSKA (reference sequence). CDR3 region: CSARDPSGSNEQFF. The DNA of the CDR3 is TGCAGTGCTAGAGACCCTAGCGGGAGTAATGAGCAGTTCTTC.

This chain links TRBV5-1 with TRBJ2-1; D may be TRBD2 (5 bases). With 1 base removed from V and 9 bases from J, the gap between germline ends came to 11 bases. This CDR3 is 13 amino acids long. From germline, CDR1 is SGHRS and CDR2 YFSETQ. CDR3 sequence reads: CASSLRERGEQFF. The DNA for the CDR3 is TGCGCCAGCAGCTTGCGGGAACGGGGTGAGCAGTTCTTC.

The rearrangement uses TRBV6-1 and TRBJ2-5; 9 bases match TRBD1. The J call is uncertain, as TRBJ2-7 better fits the DNA end. The CDR3 runs to 15 residues. The germline V gene encodes CDR1 MNHNS and CDR2 SASEGT. DNA for the CDR3: TGTGCCTGCGGGGACAGGGCTAAAAACTCCTACGAGCAGTACTTC. It translates to CACGDRAKNSYEQYF.

V and J are TRBV4-1 and TRBJ1-5; D is ambiguous. There are 15 residues in the CDR3. Germline V lookup: CDR1 MGHRA, CDR2 YSYEKL. The ends were cut back, 1 base at V and 0 bases at J, with 7 bases in the middle. Here the CDR3 DNA reads TGCGCCAGCAGCCAAGCGGCCGTTAGCAATCAGCCCCAGCATTTT. It specifies CASSQAAVSNQPQHF.

The genes are TRBV4-2 and TRBJ2-3, with D maybe TRBD2 (6 bases). Looked up from germline, CDR1 is LGHNA and CDR2 is YNFKEQ. Trimming took off 0 bases at V and 2 bases at J, with 12 bases between the two ends. CDR3 length: 16 amino acids. CDR3 loop: CASSQDGTGLTDTQYF. CDR3 in DNA: TGTGCCAGCAGCCAAGACGGAACGGGACTCACAGATACGCAGTATTTT.

V usage is TRBV9 and J usage is TRBJ1-1; D not resolved. This CDR3 has 14 residues. Germline lookup yields CDR1 SGDLS and CDR2 YYNGEE. V shed 2 bases and J shed 3 bases, with 11 bases lying between them. Written as DNA, the CDR3 is TGTGCCAGCAGCGTTAGGGTCGAGCACACTGAAGCTTTCTTT. It encodes CASSVRVEHTEAFF. The full variable domain, in which reference TRBV9 and TRBJ1-1 provide the parts outside the CDR3, is DSGVTQTPKHLITATGQRVTLRCSPRSGDLSVYWYQQSLDQGLQFLIQYYNGEERAKGNILERFSAQQFPDLHSELNLSSLELGDSALYFCASSVRVEHTEAFFGQGTRLTVV.

This chain links TRBV7-9 with TRBJ2-7; 9 nucleotides align to TRBD2. The trim removed 3 bases at V and 5 bases at J, leaving 17 bases unmatched. From germline, CDR1 is SEHNR and CDR2 FQNEAQ (reference sequence). The CDR3 is 18 residues long. CDR3 region: CASSFARYNVAGANEQYF. The CDR3 region has the DNA TGTGCCAGCAGCTTTGCCCGCTACAATGTAGCGGGAGCAAACGAGCAGTACTTC.

V gene TRBV14 combines with J gene TRBJ2-1; TRBD1 agrees at 8 bases. V dropped 4 bases and J dropped 5; count of bases not matched to a gene: 13. The CDR3 consists of 17 residues. Germline assignment: CDR1 SGHDN and CDR2 FVKESK. The CDR3 sequence: CASSLLAVRTGHNEQFF. CDR3 DNA sequence: TGTGCCAGCAGCCTACTGGCCGTCCGGACAGGGCACAATGAGCAGTTCTTC.

The chain employs TRBV24-1 and TRBJ1-2; unclear D gene. Germline loops: CDR1 KGHDR, CDR2 SFDVKD. This CDR3 comprises 13 residues. Between the trimmed V and J ends, which lost 12 bases and 3 bases, there was a span of 16 bases. DNA of the CDR3: TGTGCCGTCCTCCCGGATCCTTACTATGGCTACACCTTC. As protein: CAVLPDPYYGYTF.

V is TRBV7-9 and J is TRBJ2-1; tentative D call: TRBD2 (5 bases). The CDR3 covers 18 residues. V lost 4 bases, J lost 0 bases, and 19 bases lay in between. Per the germline V gene, CDR1 is SEHNR and CDR2 is FQNEAQ (reference sequence). CDR3 nucleotide sequence: TGTGCCAGCAGCTCGGGCGGGCTAGCCGTGAGCTCCTACAATGAGCAGTTCTTC. It yields the protein CASSSGGLAVSSYNEQFF.

The V and J genes are TRBV4-1 and TRBJ2-7, with 9 bases fitting TRBD2. V gave up 4 bases and J gave up 3 bases; unmatched junction bases: 13. The CDR3 has 17 amino acids. Germline values: CDR1 MGHRA, CDR2 YSYEKL. The CDR3 here is CASSLPGGRGPNYEQYF. For the CDR3, the DNA is TGCGCCAGCAGCCTCCCTGGCGGGAGGGGCCCTAACTACGAGCAGTACTTC.